This TCR beta chain came from a study of shared clonotypes between healthy human individuals. This CDR3 is built from 14 residues. The junction had 1 base not matched to a gene; V was cut back by 3 bases and J by 1 base. Germline V lookup: CDR1 SGHDT, CDR2 YYEEEE. On this clone itself: Different DNA sequences within this sample yield the same CDR3.

Assay: immunoSEQ multiplex PCR; the TCRdb copy retains only in-frame clones and omits some. The sample holds some 2 million clones; over 85% are singletons and the top ten take around 1%. Naive-designated CD8 cells lacked CD45RO, were positively enriched for CCR7, and omitted terminally differentiated effector memory CD45RA+ cells. This receptor was obtained from a man younger than 35 in good health. The rearrangement links TRBV5-6 to TRBJ2-3; 8 bases are a match to TRBD2. The specimen was naive CD8+ T cells sorted from blood. CDR3 sequence: CASSSGGGTDTQYF. Written as DNA, the CDR3 is TGTGCCAGCAGCTCGGGGGGGGGCACAGATACGCAGTATTTT.